This T cell receptor (beta chain) was recovered during a study of OX40 agonist ivuxolimab in advanced cancers. Regarding the research as a whole: Ivuxolimab was a fully human IgG2 agonistic monoclonal antibody targeting the costimulatory receptor OX40 (CD134). Intravenous ivuxolimab was administered to patients every 2 weeks at six dose levels: 0.01, 0.1, 0.3, 1.5, 3 and 10 mg/kg. Among the roughly 52 dose-escalation patients, some 19 had hepatocellular carcinoma, approximately 15 melanoma, 9 renal cell carcinoma and 9 head and neck cancer. The dose-escalation cohort was about 83% male with a mean age of approximately 60 years, ranging from about 20 to 80. Prior anti-PD-1, anti-PD-L1 or anti-CTLA-4 therapy was permitted, and less than 45% of dose-escalation patients had received checkpoint inhibitors. Three dose-escalation patients achieved partial responses, one with hepatocellular carcinoma and two with cutaneous melanoma. Peripheral TCRbeta sequencing was intended to test whether TCR sequence diversity was altered and clonal T-cell expansion was caused by ivuxolimab. The paper reports the monotherapy dose-escalation portion (N of about 50 patients) of the phase I ivuxolimab trial. General conclusions and limits of the study: Antigen specificity was not determined for the clonally expanded peripheral T cells. Partial responders in the 0.1-3.0 mg/kg groups had among the lowest normalized peripheral clonal expansion, especially among CD8+ T cells. Clonal expansion of both CD4+ and CD8+ blood T cells was observed from baseline to week 6 at doses 0.1 to 3.0 mg/kg. Low levels of normalized T-cell clonal expansion were also seen in some patients who did not respond. After ivuxolimab, more expanded clones were found on average in CD8+ T cells than in CD4+ T cells.

The trial excluded patients who had a history of autoimmune disease or were on systemic immunosuppression. Peripheral blood for TCR sequencing was drawn from every dose cohort at baseline, at cycle 4 day 1 and at cycle 7 day 1. The samples were taken from a phase I, first-in-human, multicenter, open-label dose-escalation trial of ivuxolimab. Adults with locally advanced or metastatic melanoma, renal cell, hepatocellular, or head and neck squamous cell carcinoma were enrolled in the trial. Before TCR sequencing, CD4+ T cells and CD8+ T cells from peripheral blood were sorted into separate populations. Comment on this clone: It has no known antigen specificity. Within one base of it there is no much larger clone, and no base qualities were kept.

Genomic DNA was isolated from the sorted cells so that the TCRbeta CDR3 region could be sequenced. The immunoSEQ Assay was used for sequencing of TCRbeta CDR3 regions. The immuneACCESS repertoire file appears here via TCRdb, limited to in-frame rearrangements. These files lack a portion of the clones; in checked studies, under half of the deficit traces to unresolved V genes, and the cause of the others is not known. The sample records 65,000 to 100,000 clones, roughly 80% of which are singletons. The top ten clones comprise approximately 6.3% of the sample. This specimen was CD4+ or CD8+ T cells sorted from blood, taken in a trial of the OX40 agonist ivuxolimab. The sequence came from an adult with an advanced solid tumor such as melanoma, head and neck, liver or kidney cancer.

Read as DNA, the sequence is TGTGCCAGCAGGTGGGGGGGCTTAGATACGCAGTATTTT. It codes for CASRWGGLDTQYF. The sequence is built from TRBV28 and TRBJ2-3; 7 matching bases give a weak D call of TRBD2. The cysteine opens and the phenylalanine closes a CDR3 of 13 amino acids. CDR3 DNA only is kept here, 39 bases in frame from base 1. V drops 6 bases and J drops 5 bases, leaving 12 bases in between. The germline V gene provides CDR1 MDHEN and CDR2 SYDVKM.